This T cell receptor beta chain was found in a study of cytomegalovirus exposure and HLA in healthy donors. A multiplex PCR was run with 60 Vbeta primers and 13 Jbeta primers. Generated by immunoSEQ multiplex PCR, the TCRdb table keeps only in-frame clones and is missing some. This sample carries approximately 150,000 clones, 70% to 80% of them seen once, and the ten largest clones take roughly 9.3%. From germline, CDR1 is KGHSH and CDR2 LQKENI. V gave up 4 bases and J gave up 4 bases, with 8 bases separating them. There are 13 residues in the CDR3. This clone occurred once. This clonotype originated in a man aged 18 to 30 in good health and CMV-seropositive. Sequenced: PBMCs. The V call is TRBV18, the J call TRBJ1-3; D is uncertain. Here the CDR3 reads CASSRAMGNTIYF. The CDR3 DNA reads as TGTGCCAGCTCACGGGCGATGGGAAACACCATATATTTT.